This is a list of T cell receptor beta chains from one sample in a study of control samples from healthy donors and cancer patients. Repertoires were generated with immunoSEQ multiplex PCR, while TCRdb's copy carries only in-frame clones and drops some. The table lists roughly 130,000 clones, 80% to 95% of them singletons. Sequences were obtained from blood. Source of these receptors: a man aged 18 to 35 in good health. CDR3s include the opening cysteine and the closing phenylalanine or tryptophan. The D gene is left open where the match is weak.

j_gene	d_gene	v_gene	CDR3aa
TRBJ2-7	NA	TRBV5-1	CASRETYEQYF
TRBJ2-7	NA	TRBV29-1	CSVAHSAYEQYF
TRBJ2-2	NA	TRBV5-6	CASKSWGRQRELFF
TRBJ1-2	NA	TRBV6-6	CASRDIGYGYTF
TRBJ2-1	NA	TRBV5-1	CASSLGFSGEYNEQFF
TRBJ2-7	NA	TRBV30	CAWSVRGRATYEQYF
TRBJ1-6	NA	TRBV5-1	CASSWNEGNSPLHF
TRBJ1-2	TRBD1	TRBV19	CASSISRGLFDGYTF
TRBJ2-2	NA	TRBV5-5	CASSFYTGELFF
TRBJ2-7	TRBD1	TRBV2	CASSVGDSSYEQYF
TRBJ2-3	NA	TRBV7-9	CASSSLLNYRGTQYF
TRBJ2-1	NA	TRBV18	CASSPDSRYAYNEQFF
TRBJ1-4	NA	TRBV20-1	CSAIDRRRDEKLFF
TRBJ2-2	TRBD2	TRBV2	CASRTSAGTGELFF
TRBJ2-2	TRBD1	TRBV12-5	CASGLVLGTANTGELFF
TRBJ2-1	TRBD2	TRBV29-1	CSVVGKRGESSYNEQFF
TRBJ1-2	NA	TRBV30	CAWSRGSNTNYGYTF
TRBJ2-7	NA	TRBV7-8	CASSLGRFGSYEQYF
TRBJ1-4	NA	TRBV4-2	CASSQGGSRVEKLFF
TRBJ1-2	NA	TRBV5-1	CASSLSGASGYTF
TRBJ1-1	TRBD1	TRBV5-4	CASSLRPNIHRGRTEAFF
TRBJ1-2	TRBD1	TRBV6-4	CASSGGDSDGYTF
TRBJ2-3	TRBD2	TRBV3-1/TRBV3-2	CASSQFTSGERTQYF
TRBJ2-4	NA	TRBV19	CASSIRDLKNIQYF
TRBJ1-2	NA	TRBV5-1	CASLDKNYGYTF
TRBJ2-1	TRBD1	TRBV2	CASSAGTGYNEQFF
TRBJ1-1	NA	TRBV6-6	CASSPPGSGNTEAFF
TRBJ2-3	TRBD2	TRBV4-2	CASSQVLSGGPSTDTQYF
TRBJ2-5	TRBD1	TRBV4-1	CASSQSDRQETQYF